Included here is one TCR beta chain sequence, with context. This CDR3 is 16 amino acids long. Germline V CDR1 and CDR2: LNHDA, SQIVND (reference sequence). Germline trimming cut 5 bases from V and 8 bases from J; bases unmatched to any gene: 13. TCRdb reanalysed the 5' RACE reads using MiXCR and keeps one entry per CDR3 protein. The repertoire holds more than 75,000 distinct CDR3 sequences, about 8.4% seen once, with roughly 17% in the top ten. These data originate in a study of T cells after yellow fever vaccination. The sample in question was CD8+ T cells not binding an NS4B(214-222) dextramer, sorted from PBMCs, obtained more than 13 days after the first yellow fever vaccination. This rearrangement joins TRBV19 to TRBJ2-1; 9 positions agree with TRBD1. The receptor was isolated from a man in his late teens or twenties who received the YFV17D yellow fever vaccine. The CDR3 spells CASSPGQGIAGDEQFF. The CDR3 DNA reads as TGTGCCAGTAGTCCCGGACAGGGGATCGCGGGCGATGAGCAGTTCTTC.